One sample yielded the 10 T cell receptor beta chains listed below, sequenced in a study of spatial heterogeneity in lung cancer. A single record per CDR3 protein comes from TCRdb applying MiXCR to the 5' RACE reads. This table holds roughly 9,900 distinct CDR3 sequences, over 6% found once. Specified time point: sample taken at primary tumor resection. Broader study findings: Intratumoral expanded alpha and beta TCR counts were found to track tumor mutation counts.

These receptors lack a known antigen. The sample was lung tumor tissue, taken at surgery. The receptors stem from a female donor with early-stage non-small cell lung cancer.

This clonotype was counted at least ten times. The chain carries TRBV7-9 and TRBJ1-5; D possibly corresponds to TRBD1 (5 bases). The length of the CDR3 is 15 residues. Germline V gene sequence: CDR1 SEHNR, CDR2 FQNEAQ (reference sequence). V gave up 4 bases and J gave up 6 bases, with 16 bases separating them. CDR3 residues: CASSSTQAAGQPQHF. For the CDR3, the DNA is TGTGCCAGCAGCTCCACACAGGCCGCTGGTCAGCCCCAGCATTTT.

The chain joins TRBV5-1 to TRBJ2-2, with 7 bases matching TRBD2. J was trimmed by 7 bases and V by 0 bases; bases with no gene match: 3. Germline V gene data show CDR1 as SGHRS and CDR2 as YFSETQ. This CDR3 has 14 amino acids. CDR3 region: CASSLGLAVGELFF. The CDR3 bases are TGCGCCAGCAGCTTGGGACTAGCAGTCGGGGAGCTGTTTTTT.

This clonotype was counted ten times or more. CDR3 sequence reads: CASRVPGRQETQYF. The DNA for the CDR3 is TGTGCCAGCAGAGTGCCGGGACGCCAAGAGACCCAGTACTTC. The chain combines TRBV28 with TRBJ2-5; D is tentatively TRBD1 or TRBD2 (5 bases each). The CDR3 runs 14 residues. The V gene lost 6 bases and the J gene lost 1 base, with 12 bases spanning the gap. CDR1 is MDHEN, CDR2 SYDVKM, per germline.

In this sample, this clonotype turned up many times. The chain links TRBV5-6 to TRBJ1-6; 7 bases are a match to TRBD1. The V segment lost 4 bases and the J segment 7 bases; nucleotides outside the gene matches: 5. The CDR3 spans 14 residues. From germline, CDR1 is SGHDT and CDR2 YYEEEE. CDR3 nucleotides: TGTGCCAGCAGCGGAGGGGGCACGAATTCACCCCTCCACTTT. Residues: CASSGGGTNSPLHF.

This clonotype showed up many times. The genes are TRBV29-1 and TRBJ2-2, with D possibly TRBD1 on 6 matching bases. The germline V gene has CDR1 SQVTM and CDR2 ANQGSEA. The CDR3 runs to 13 residues. V shed 7 bases and J shed 1 base, with 10 bases lying between them. The CDR3 region has the DNA TGCAGCGCATCGGGACAGAACACCGGGGAGCTGTTTTTT. Residues: CSASGQNTGELFF.

This clonotype has ten or more counts. The chain has TRBV6-2 or TRBV6-3 and TRBJ1-1, with D possibly TRBD1 on 5 matching bases. V was trimmed by 5 bases and J by 0 bases, leaving 16 bases between them. The CDR3 consists of 16 residues. CDR1 is MNHEY, CDR2 SVGEGT, per germline. The CDR3 region is CASSDFQTVMNTEAFF. The CDR3 DNA follows: TGTGCCAGCAGTGACTTCCAGACAGTCATGAACACTGAAGCTTTCTTT.

The V call is TRBV4-2, the J call TRBJ1-5; D not resolved. Trimming shortened V by 0 bases and J by 2 bases, and 2 bases separated the two germline ends. This CDR3 region has 13 residues. In germline, CDR1 is LGHNA, CDR2 YNFKEQ. The CDR3 sequence: CASSQDGNQPQHF. The CDR3 DNA reads TGTGCCAGCAGCCAAGACGGCAATCAGCCCCAGCATTTT.

V usage is TRBV6-1 and J usage is TRBJ2-3; D gene ambiguous. CDR1 is MNHNS, CDR2 SASEGT, per germline. The CDR3 is made up of 13 amino acids. Trimming took off 5 bases at V and 6 bases at J, with 12 bases between the two ends. The DNA for the CDR3 is TGTGCCAGCAGTAATAGAAAGGCCGATACGCAGTATTTT. It encodes CASSNRKADTQYF.

This clonotype was seen ten or more times. The CDR3: CASSLRLAGGPVNEQFF. The CDR3 DNA reads TGTGCCAGCAGCTTAAGACTAGCGGGGGGGCCGGTCAATGAGCAGTTCTTC. V is TRBV7-2 and J is TRBJ2-1; 14 nucleotides match TRBD2. With V trimmed by 2 bases and J by 6 bases, 6 bases remained unmatched. Germline-derived CDR1 and CDR2 are SGHTA and FQGNSA. The CDR3 sequence is 17 residues long.

This clonotype was observed many times. The rearrangement links TRBV10-3 to TRBJ1-2; D gene uncertain. Trimming removed 0 bases at V and 7 bases at J, with 3 bases between. This CDR3 has 11 residues. CDR1 is ENHRY and CDR2 is SYGVKD in the germline V gene. This CDR3 reads CAISESSGYTF. In DNA form, the CDR3 reads TGTGCCATCAGTGAGTCGAGTGGCTACACCTTC.